These 5 T cell receptor beta chains came from one sample sequenced in a study of T cell repertoires in cytomegalovirus infection. TCRdb fed the reads into MiXCR, producing one record per CDR3 protein. In the table there are around 740,000 distinct CDR3 sequences, 35% to 45% of which are singletons. Sample: PBMCs. All receptors derive from a human donor in good health (CMV status not recorded). Some clones in this sample may be carry-over from other donors' samples.

This clonotype appeared many times. V and J are TRBV7-2 and TRBJ2-7; maybe TRBD1 (5 bases). Trimming took off 1 base at V and 9 bases at J, with 10 bases between the two ends. Germline V gene data show CDR1 as SGHTA and CDR2 as FQGNSA. This CDR3 region has 12 residues. The CDR3 DNA follows: TGTGCCAGCAGCTTAGAACGTGGGGCGCAGTACTTC. As protein: CASSLERGAQYF.

The chain uses TRBV15 and TRBJ1-2, with D perhaps matching TRBD1 (5 bases). The CDR3 contains 16 residues. V lost 0 bases and J 1 base, leaving 12 bases between the germline ends. Germline assignment: CDR1 LNHNV and CDR2 YYDKDF (reference sequence). CDR3 residues: CATSREGGVNNYGYTF. CDR3 nucleotide sequence: TGTGCCACCAGCAGAGAGGGGGGGGTGAATAACTATGGCTACACCTTC.

The gene calls are TRBV2 and TRBJ1-2; D is possibly TRBD1 (6 bases). This CDR3 has 17 amino acids. Trimming removed 6 bases from V and 5 bases from J, with 25 bases in between. From germline, CDR1 is SNHLY and CDR2 FYNNEI. The CDR3 coding sequence is TGTGCCAGCAGACCCGAAGGGGGGCGCATCGGGAGTTATGGCTACACCTTC. Its translation is CASRPEGGRIGSYGYTF.

The CDR3 DNA is TGTGCCAGCAGTTTCGGCTTTAGCTCCTACGAGCAGTACTTC. Its protein product is CASSFGFSSYEQYF. This chain links TRBV27 with TRBJ2-7; D remains unclear. CDR3 length: 14 amino acids. Trimming removed 3 bases from V and 0 bases from J, with 9 bases in between. Germline V lookup: CDR1 MNHEY, CDR2 SMNVEV (reference sequence).

The V call is TRBV7-2, the J call TRBJ2-1; TRBD2 might be the D (6 bases). Germline V gene lookup returns CDR1 SGHTA and CDR2 FQGNSA. The ends were cut back, 1 base at V and 5 bases at J, with 12 bases in the middle. The CDR3 loop spans 15 amino acids. CDR3 DNA sequence: TGTGCCAGCAGCTTAGGGCTAGCGAGTCACAATGAGCAGTTCTTC. Amino acids: CASSLGLASHNEQFF.